This T cell receptor beta chain emerged from a study of blood T cell repertoires in COVID-19. Overall study: Collection of acute and convalescent COVID-19 samples took place in the United States, Italy and Spain. PBMCs, B-cell-depleted T cells, or T cells were the source of the cDNA or gDNA that made up the material.

The CDR3 has 15 amino acids. Per the germline V gene, CDR1 is MNHEY and CDR2 is SVGAGI. With 5 bases removed from V and 7 bases from J, the gap between germline ends came to 17 bases. This clone was seen a handful of times. Here immunoSEQ multiplex PCR was the method, and the copy in TCRdb shows in-frame clones only, minus some. The data hold approximately 240,000 clones, with 84% observed a single time. The chain employs TRBV6-5 and TRBJ2-2; D is undetermined. The TCR was taken from a woman aged 30 to 39 who had recovered from COVID-19. Sequencing was done on a sample of peripheral blood. CDR3 protein: CASSPRELGIGELFF. As DNA, the CDR3 is TGTGCCAGCAGTCCTCGTGAGCTAGGCATCGGGGAGCTGTTTTTT.